This passage covers 3 T cell receptor beta chains from one sample sequenced in a study of blood T cells in healthy people across ages. It was with a sample-barcoded 5' primer and a J-beta primer mix that a second PCR of roughly 7 to 12 cycles was run. One entry per CDR3 protein, called by TCRdb with MiXCR from the 5' RACE reads. The sample lists hundreds of thousands of distinct CDR3 sequences, about 62% occurring once. The specimen sequenced was blood. The receptors shown here come from a man younger than 45 in good health.

A few counts support this clonotype. J is TRBJ2-1 and V is TRBV28; TRBD1 is a possible D gene (6 bases). There are 16 residues in the CDR3. In germline, CDR1 is MDHEN, CDR2 SYDVKM. V shed 7 bases and J shed 6 bases, with 22 bases lying between them. CDR3 DNA sequence: TGTGCCAGCAAGGGGGACCGGGCGTCATCCAGCAATGAGCAGTTCTTC. It translates to CASKGDRASSSNEQFF. The entire variable domain, with the rest obtained from reference TRBV28 and TRBJ2-1, is as follows: DVKVTQSSRYLVKRTGEKVFLECVQDMDHENMFWYRQDPGLGLRLIYFSYDVKMKEKGDIPEGYSVSREKKERFSLILESASTNQTSMYLCASKGDRASSSNEQFFGPGTRLTVL.

Only a few counts were recorded for this clonotype. The rearrangement links TRBV25-1 to TRBJ2-5; D unclear. Trimming cost V 4 bases and J 7 bases, with 16 bases left between them. The CDR3 covers 14 residues. Germline CDR1 is MGHDK and CDR2 is SYGVNS. The CDR3, as DNA: TGTGCCAGCAGTGGCGATACGGCCTGGGGGACCCAGTACTTC. This gives the protein CASSGDTAWGTQYF.

This clonotype was detected a few times. V usage is TRBV6-2 or TRBV6-3 and J usage is TRBJ2-7, with D possibly being TRBD1 (5 bases). Trimming pared 5 bases from V and 11 bases from J, leaving 13 bases between. The CDR3 contains 11 residues. Germline V gives CDR1 MNHEY, CDR2 SVGEGT. Written as DNA, the CDR3 is TGTGCCAGCAGTGATGGACAACCTGAGTACTTC. Amino acids: CASSDGQPEYF.